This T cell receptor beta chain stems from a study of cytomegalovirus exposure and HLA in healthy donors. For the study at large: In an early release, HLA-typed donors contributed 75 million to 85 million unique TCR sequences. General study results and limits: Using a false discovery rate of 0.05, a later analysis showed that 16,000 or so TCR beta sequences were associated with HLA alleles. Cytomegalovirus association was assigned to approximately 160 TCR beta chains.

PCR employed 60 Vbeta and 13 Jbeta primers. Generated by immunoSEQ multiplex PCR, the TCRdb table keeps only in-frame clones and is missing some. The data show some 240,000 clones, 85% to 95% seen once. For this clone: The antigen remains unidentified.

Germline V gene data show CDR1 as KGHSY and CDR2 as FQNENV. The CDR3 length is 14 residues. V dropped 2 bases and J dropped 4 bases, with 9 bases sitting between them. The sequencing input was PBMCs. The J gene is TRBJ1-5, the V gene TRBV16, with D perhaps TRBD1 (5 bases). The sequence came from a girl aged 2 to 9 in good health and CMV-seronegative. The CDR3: CASSQGRGNQPQHF. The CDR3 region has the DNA TGTGCCAGCAGCCAAGGGAGGGGTAATCAGCCCCAGCATTTT.